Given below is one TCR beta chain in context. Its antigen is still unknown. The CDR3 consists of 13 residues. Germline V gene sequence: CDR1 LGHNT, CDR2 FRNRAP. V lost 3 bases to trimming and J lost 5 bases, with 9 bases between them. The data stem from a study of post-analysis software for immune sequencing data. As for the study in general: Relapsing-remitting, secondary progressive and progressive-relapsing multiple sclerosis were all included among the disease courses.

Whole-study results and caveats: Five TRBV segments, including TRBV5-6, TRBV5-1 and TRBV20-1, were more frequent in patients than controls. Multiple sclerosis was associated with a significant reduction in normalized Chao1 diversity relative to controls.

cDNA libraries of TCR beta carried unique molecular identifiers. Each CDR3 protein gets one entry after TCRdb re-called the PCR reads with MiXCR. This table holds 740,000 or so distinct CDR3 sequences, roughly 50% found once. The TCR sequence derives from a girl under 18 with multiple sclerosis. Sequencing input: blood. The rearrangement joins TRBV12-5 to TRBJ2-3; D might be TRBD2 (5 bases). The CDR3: CASGFRGRDTQYF. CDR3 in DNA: TGTGCTAGTGGTTTCCGAGGGCGAGATACGCAGTATTTT.